Only a few counts were recorded for the clone carrying this T cell receptor (beta chain). As yet, its antigen is unknown. This record belongs to a study of human T cells and chemical hapten exposure. Using its own MiXCR run on the RACE reads, TCRdb lists one record per CDR3 protein. The profile shows 40,000 to 50,000 distinct CDR3 sequences, over 3.5% of them singletons. Between the trimmed V and J ends, which lost 8 bases and 3 bases, there was a span of 17 bases. CDR3 length equals 15 residues. CDR1 and CDR2 (germline): MNHEY, SMNVEV (reference sequence). Time point noted: patch test 1, 2 weeks after DPC sensitization. Treatment here: therapeutic diphenylcyclopropenone sensitization with weekly scalp DPC. Total RNA came from unfractionated whole blood. Findings and caveats of the study: With regard to DPC sensitization, TCRs above 1 in 1000 frequency did not change. Healthy individuals' immune responses may differ from those of donors, who had alopecia.

The material was whole blood, obtained in connection with sensitization to the hapten diphenylcyclopropenone (DPC). This chain connects TRBV27 to TRBJ2-1, with D possibly being TRBD1 or TRBD2 (5 bases each). The sequence was obtained from a man aged 50-59 years with alopecia areata. Some clones in this sample may be carry-over from other donors' samples. CDR3 nucleotide sequence: TGTGCCAGCCTCCGAATGGGGGTCCTCTACAATGAGCAGTTCTTC. Translated, it gives CASLRMGVLYNEQFF.